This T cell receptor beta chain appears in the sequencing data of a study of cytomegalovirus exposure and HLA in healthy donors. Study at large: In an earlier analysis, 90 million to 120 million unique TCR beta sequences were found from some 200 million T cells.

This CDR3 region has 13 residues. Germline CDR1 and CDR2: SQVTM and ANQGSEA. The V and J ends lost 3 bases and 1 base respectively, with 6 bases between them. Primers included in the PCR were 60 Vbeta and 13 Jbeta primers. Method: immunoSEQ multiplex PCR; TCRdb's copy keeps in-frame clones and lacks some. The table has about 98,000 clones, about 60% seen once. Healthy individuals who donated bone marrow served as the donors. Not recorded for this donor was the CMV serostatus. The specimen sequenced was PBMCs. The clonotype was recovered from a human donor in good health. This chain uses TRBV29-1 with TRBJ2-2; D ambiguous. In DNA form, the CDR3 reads TGCAGCGTTGACAGTTGGAACACCGGGGAGCTGTTTTTT. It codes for CSVDSWNTGELFF.